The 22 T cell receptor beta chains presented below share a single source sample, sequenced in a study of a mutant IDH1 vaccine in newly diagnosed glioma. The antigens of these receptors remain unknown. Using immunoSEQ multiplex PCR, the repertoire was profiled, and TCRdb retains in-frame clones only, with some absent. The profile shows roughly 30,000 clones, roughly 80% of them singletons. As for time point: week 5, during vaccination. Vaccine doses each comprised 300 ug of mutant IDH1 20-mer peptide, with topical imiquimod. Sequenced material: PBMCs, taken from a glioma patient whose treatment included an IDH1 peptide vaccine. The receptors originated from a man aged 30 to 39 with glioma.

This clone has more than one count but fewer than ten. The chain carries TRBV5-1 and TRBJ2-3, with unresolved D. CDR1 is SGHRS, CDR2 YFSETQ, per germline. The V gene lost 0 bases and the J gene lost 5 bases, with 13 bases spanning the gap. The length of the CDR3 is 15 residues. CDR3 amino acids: CASSLARFLQDTQYF. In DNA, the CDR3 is TGCGCCAGCAGCTTGGCCAGGTTCCTTCAAGATACGCAGTATTTT.

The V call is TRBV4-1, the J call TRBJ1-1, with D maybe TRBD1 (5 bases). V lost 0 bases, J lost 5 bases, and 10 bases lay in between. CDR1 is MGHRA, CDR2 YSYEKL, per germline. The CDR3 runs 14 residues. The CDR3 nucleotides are TGCGCCAGCAGCCAAGAAGGGGTGGATACTGAAGCTTTCTTT. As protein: CASSQEGVDTEAFF.

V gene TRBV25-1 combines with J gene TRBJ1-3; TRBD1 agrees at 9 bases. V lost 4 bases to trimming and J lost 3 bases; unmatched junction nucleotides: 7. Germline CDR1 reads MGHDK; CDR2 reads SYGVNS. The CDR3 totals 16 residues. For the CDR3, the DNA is TGTGCCAGCAGTGCCTACACAGGGGGCATTGGAAACACCATATATTTT. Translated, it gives CASSAYTGGIGNTIYF.

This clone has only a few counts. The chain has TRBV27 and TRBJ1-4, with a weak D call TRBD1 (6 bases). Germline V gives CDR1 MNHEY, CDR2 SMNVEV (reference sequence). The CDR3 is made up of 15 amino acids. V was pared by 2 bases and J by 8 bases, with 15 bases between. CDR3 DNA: TGTGCCAGCAGTTTAGAGGGGGGGGCTCGGGAAAAACTGTTTTTT. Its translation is CASSLEGGAREKLFF.

The CDR3 is CASSFGAGVREKLFF. Written as DNA, the CDR3 is TGCGCCAGCAGCTTTGGGGCAGGGGTACGTGAAAAACTGTTTTTT. V and J are TRBV5-1 and TRBJ1-4; a possible D gene is TRBD1 (6 bases). This CDR3 is built from 15 residues. Trimming cost V 2 bases and J 7 bases, with 15 bases left between them. Germline V lookup: CDR1 SGHRS, CDR2 YFSETQ.

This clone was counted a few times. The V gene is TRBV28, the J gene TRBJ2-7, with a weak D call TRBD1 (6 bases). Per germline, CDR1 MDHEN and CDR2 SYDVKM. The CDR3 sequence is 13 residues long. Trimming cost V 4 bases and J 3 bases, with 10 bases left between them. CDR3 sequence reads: CASSYRDNYEQYF. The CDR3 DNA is TGTGCCAGCAGTTACCGGGACAACTACGAGCAGTACTTC.

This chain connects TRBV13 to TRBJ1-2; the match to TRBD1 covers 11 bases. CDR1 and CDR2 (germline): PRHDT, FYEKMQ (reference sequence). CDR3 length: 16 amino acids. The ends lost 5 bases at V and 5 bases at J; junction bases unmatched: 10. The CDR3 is CASSGRVGQGEYGYTF. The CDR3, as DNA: TGTGCCAGCAGCGGTAGGGTGGGACAGGGGGAATATGGCTACACCTTC.

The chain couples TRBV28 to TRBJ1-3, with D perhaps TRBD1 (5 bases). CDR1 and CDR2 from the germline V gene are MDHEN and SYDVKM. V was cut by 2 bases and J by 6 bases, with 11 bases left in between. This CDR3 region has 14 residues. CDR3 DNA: TGTGCCAGCAGTTTAGGGGGGGTGGTAAACACCATATATTTT. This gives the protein CASSLGGVVNTIYF.

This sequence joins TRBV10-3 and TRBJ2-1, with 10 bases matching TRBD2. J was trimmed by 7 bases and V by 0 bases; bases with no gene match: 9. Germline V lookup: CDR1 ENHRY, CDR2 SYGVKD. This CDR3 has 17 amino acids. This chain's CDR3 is CAISESSGRAPGNEQFF. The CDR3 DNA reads TGTGCCATCAGTGAGTCGAGCGGGAGGGCCCCTGGGAATGAGCAGTTCTTC.

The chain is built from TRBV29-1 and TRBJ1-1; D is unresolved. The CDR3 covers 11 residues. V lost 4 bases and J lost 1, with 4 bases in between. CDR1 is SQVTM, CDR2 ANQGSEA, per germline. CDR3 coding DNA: TGCAGCGTTGGTAAGAACACTGAAGCTTTCTTT. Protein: CSVGKNTEAFF.

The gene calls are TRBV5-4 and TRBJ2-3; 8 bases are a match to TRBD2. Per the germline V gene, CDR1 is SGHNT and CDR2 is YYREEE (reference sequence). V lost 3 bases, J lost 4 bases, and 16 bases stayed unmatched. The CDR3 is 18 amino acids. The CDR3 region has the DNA TGTGCCAGCAGCTCCAAGGTTGCGGGGGGCAGGTTGGCAGATACGCAGTATTTT. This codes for CASSSKVAGGRLADTQYF.

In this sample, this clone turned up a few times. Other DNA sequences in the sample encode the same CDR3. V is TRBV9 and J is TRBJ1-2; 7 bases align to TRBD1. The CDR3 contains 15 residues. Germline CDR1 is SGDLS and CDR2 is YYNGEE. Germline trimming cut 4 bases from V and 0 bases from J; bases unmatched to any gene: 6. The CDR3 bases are TGTGCCAGCAGCAGACAGGGTACAGCTAACTATGGCTACACCTTC. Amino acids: CASSRQGTANYGYTF.

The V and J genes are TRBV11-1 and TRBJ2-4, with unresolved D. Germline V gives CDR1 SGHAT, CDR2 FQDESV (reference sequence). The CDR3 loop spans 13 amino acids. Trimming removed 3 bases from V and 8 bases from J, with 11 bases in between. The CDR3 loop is CASSFVGIDIQYF. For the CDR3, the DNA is TGTGCCAGCAGCTTTGTGGGGATTGACATTCAGTACTTC.

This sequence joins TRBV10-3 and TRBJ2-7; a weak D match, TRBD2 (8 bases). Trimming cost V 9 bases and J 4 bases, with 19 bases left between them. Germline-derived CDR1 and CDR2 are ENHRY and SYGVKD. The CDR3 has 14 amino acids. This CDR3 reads CAMLGGGTSYEQYF. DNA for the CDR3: TGTGCCATGCTAGGGGGCGGGACTAGTTACGAGCAGTACTTC.

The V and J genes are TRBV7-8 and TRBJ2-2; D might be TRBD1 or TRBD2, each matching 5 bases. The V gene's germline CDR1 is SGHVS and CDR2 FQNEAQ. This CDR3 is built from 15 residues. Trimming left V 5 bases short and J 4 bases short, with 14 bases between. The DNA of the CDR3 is TGTGCCAGCAGCCCGACAGCCGGGATCACCGGGGAGCTGTTTTTT. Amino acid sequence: CASSPTAGITGELFF.

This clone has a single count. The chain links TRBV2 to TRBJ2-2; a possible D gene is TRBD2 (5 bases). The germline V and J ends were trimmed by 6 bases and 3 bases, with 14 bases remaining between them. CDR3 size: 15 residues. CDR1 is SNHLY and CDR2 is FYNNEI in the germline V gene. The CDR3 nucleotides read TGTGCCAGCAGCCCCCCTCAGCGGTACACCGGGGAGCTGTTTTTT. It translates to CASSPPQRYTGELFF.

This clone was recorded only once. The CDR3, as DNA: TGTGCCAGCAGTCCGTTGGACAGGCGGAACGAGCAGTACTTC. It encodes CASSPLDRRNEQYF. V gene TRBV28 combines with J gene TRBJ2-7; TRBD1 agrees at 7 bases. The CDR3 totals 14 residues. V gave up 5 bases and J gave up 5 bases; unmatched junction bases: 9. Germline CDR1 and CDR2: MDHEN and SYDVKM.

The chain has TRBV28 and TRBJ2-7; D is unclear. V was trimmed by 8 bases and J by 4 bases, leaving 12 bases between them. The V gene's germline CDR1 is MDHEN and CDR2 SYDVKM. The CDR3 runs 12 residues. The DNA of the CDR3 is TGTGCCAGCTGCTTCGGTGTATACGAGCAGTACTTC. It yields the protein CASCFGVYEQYF.

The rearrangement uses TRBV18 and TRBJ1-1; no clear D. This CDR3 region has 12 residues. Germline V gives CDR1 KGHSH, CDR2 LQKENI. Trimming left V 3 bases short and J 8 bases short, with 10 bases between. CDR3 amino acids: CASSPVIREAFF. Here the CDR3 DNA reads TGTGCCAGCTCACCTGTCATCCGAGAAGCTTTCTTT.

The DNA for the CDR3 is TGTGCCAGCAGTGAATGGCCTTCCTACGAGCAGTACTTC. Amino acid sequence: CASSEWPSYEQYF. The chain is built from TRBV6-1 and TRBJ2-7; no definite D call. This CDR3 spans 13 amino acids. Germline V gene lookup returns CDR1 MNHNS and CDR2 SASEGT. Trimming cost V 2 bases and J 1 base, with 6 bases left between them.

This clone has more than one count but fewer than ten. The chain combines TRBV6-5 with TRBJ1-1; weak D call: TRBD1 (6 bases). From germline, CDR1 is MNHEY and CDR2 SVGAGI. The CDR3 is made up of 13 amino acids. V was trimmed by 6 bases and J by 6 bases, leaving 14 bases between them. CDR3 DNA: TGTGCCAGCAGCCTTTACGAGGGGGCTGAAGCTTTCTTT. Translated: CASSLYEGAEAFF.

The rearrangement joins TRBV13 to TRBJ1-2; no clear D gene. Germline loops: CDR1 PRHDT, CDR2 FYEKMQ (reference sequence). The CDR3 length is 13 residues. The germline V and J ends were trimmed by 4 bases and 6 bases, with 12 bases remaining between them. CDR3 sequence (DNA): TGTGCCAGCAGCTCTACCGGGTCCCATGGCTACACCTTC. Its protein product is CASSSTGSHGYTF. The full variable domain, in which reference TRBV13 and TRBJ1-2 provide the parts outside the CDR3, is AAGVIQSPRHLIKEKRETATLKCYPIPRHDTVYWYQQGPGQDPQFLISFYEKMQSDKGSIPDRFSAQQFSDYHSELNMSSLELGDSALYFCASSSTGSHGYTFGSGTRLTVV.